The T cell receptor beta chain described here comes from a study of blood T cell repertoires in COVID-19. Study overall: Acute-phase and convalescent COVID-19 samples originated in the United States, Italy and Spain. Sample material is recorded as cDNA or gDNA derived from T cells, B-cell-depleted T cells, or PBMCs.

Germline assignment: CDR1 SEHNR and CDR2 FQNEAQ (reference sequence). The CDR3 extends over 17 amino acids. J lost 0 bases, V lost 5 bases, and 6 bases had no gene match. Per the original data handling: Reference gene primers were amplified, and this amplification served to estimate nucleated cell counts. Clones were read by immunoSEQ multiplex PCR, and TCRdb kept only the in-frame ones, dropping some. V, J and clone size reflect that table, while D and trimming were determined from the DNA. The repertoire holds 250,000 to 300,000 clones, with more than 70% as singletons. Enrolment of Seattle patients took place during active infection, and they were followed longitudinally.

The TCR was taken from a woman aged 25 to 45 with COVID-19, enrolled during active disease. V usage is TRBV7-9 and J usage is TRBJ1-6; 8 bases fit TRBD1. Sequencing used peripheral blood. The CDR3 is CASSVGQASSYNSPLHF. The CDR3 bases are TGTGCCAGCAGCGTGGGACAGGCTAGCTCCTATAATTCACCCCTCCACTTT.